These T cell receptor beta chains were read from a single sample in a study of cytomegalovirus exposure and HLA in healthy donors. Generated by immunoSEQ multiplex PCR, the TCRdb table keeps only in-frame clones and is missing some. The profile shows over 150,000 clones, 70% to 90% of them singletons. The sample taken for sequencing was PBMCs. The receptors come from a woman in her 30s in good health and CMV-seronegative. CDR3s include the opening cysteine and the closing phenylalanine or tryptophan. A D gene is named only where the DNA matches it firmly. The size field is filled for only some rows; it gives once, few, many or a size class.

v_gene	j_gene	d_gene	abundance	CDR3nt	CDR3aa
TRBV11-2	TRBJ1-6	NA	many	TGTGCCAGCAGCGAGTCGGGAAATAATTCACCCCTCCACTTT	CASSESGNNSPLHF
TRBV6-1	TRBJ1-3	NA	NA	TGTGCCAGCAGTGAAGTCGGTGGAAACACCATATATTTT	CASSEVGGNTIYF
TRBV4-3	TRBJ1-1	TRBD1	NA	TGCGCCAGCAGCCAAGATATCGGGACAGAATACACTGAAGCTTTCTTT	CASSQDIGTEYTEAFF
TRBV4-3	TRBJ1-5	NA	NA	TGCGCCAGCAGCCAAGGTACAGGGAGCAATCAGCCCCAGCATTTT	CASSQGTGSNQPQHF
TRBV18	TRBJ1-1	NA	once	TGTGCCAGCTCCCCGGGTCAGAACACTGAAGCTTTCTTT	CASSPGQNTEAFF
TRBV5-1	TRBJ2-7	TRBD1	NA	TGCGCCAGCAGCTTGGGGACAGGGGGGCCCTCCTACGAGCAGTACTTC	CASSLGTGGPSYEQYF
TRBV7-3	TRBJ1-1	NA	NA	TGTGCCAGCAGCTTATTTGCAGTAGGCAGGGGCAGGACTGAAGCTTTCTTT	CASSLFAVGRGRTEAFF
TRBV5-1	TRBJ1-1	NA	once	TGCGCCAGCAGCTTCACGACCGACACTGAAGCTTTCTTT	CASSFTTDTEAFF
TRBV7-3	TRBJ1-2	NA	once	TGTGCCAGCAGCCCGAACTGGGGGAACTATGGCTACACCTTC	CASSPNWGNYGYTF
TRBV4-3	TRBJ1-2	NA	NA	TGCGCCAGCAGCCAAGATTCAGGAGGAAGCTTTTATGGCTACACCTTC	CASSQDSGGSFYGYTF
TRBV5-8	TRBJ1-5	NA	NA	TGTGCCAGCAGCTTGGTGGTCGGATTGGATCAGCCCCAGCATTTT	CASSLVVGLDQPQHF
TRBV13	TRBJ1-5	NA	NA	TGTGCCAGCAGCTTAGGATACAGGGATCAGCCCCAGCATTTT	CASSLGYRDQPQHF
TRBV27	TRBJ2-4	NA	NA	TGTGCCAGCAGTTTACTGTTGGGGAACATTCAGTACTTC	CASSLLLGNIQYF
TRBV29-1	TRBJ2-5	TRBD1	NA	TGCAGCGTTGAAGATAGGGGACAGGTAGAAGAGACCCAGTACTTC	CSVEDRGQVEETQYF
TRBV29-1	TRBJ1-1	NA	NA	TGCAGCGTTGAAGATCGGCTCTTCTTT	CSVEDRLFF
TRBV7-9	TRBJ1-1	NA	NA	TGTGCCAGCAGCCGAACCGACGAAGCTTTCTTT	CASSRTDEAFF
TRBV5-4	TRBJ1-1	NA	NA	TGTGCCAGCAGCTTGGATGGGTTCGGGGCCGATTTCTTT	CASSLDGFGADFF
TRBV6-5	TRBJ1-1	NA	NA	TGTGCCAGCTGGGGCCCGGGGACTGAAGCTTTCTTT	CASWGPGTEAFF
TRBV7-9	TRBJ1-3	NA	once	TGTGCCAGCAGTCAAGCAGGCTTTGGAAACACCATATATTTT	CASSQAGFGNTIYF
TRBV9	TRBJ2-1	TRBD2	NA	TGTGCCAGCAGCCCTAGCGGGAGAGGCAATGAGCAGTTCTTC	CASSPSGRGNEQFF
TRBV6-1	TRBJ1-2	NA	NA	TGTGCCAGCAGTGAAGCGGGGTGGTTAGTCGGCTACACCTTC	CASSEAGWLVGYTF
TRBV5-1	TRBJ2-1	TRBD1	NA	TGCGCCAGCAGCTCCTCCGGGACAGACTACAATGAGCAGTTCTTC	CASSSSGTDYNEQFF
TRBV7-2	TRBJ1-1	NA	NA	TGTGCCATGGCGGCAGGGCGGATAGGGACTGAAGCTTTCTTT	CAMAAGRIGTEAFF
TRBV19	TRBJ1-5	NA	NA	TGTGCCAGTAGTAGAAGCAATCAGCCCCAGCATTTT	CASSRSNQPQHF